The sequence of this TCR beta chain was determined in a study of T-cell memory formation after mild COVID-19. The ends lost 5 bases at V and 5 bases at J; junction bases unmatched: 15. CDR3 length equals 18 residues. Whole-study results and caveats: There were some responding clones in pre-infection memory, which suggested that cross-reactive memory had joined.

This clonotype occurred a few times. Its antigen remains unidentified. TCRdb recomputed calls from the 5' RACE reads with MiXCR, one row per CDR3 protein. The table shows 500,000 to 550,000 distinct CDR3 sequences, with roughly 22% occurring only once. Source material: PBMCs or a T cell subset sorted from them (not recorded which). The rearrangement links TRBV12-3 or TRBV12-4 to TRBJ2-2; 9 bases are shared with TRBD2. The receptor was isolated from an adult woman who had mild COVID-19 (a few samples of this study predate the infection). Cell type and time point are not known. CDR3 nucleotide sequence: TGTGCCAGCAGTCCTCGTCGATTAGCGGGAGTAGAGACCGGGGAGCTGTTTTTT. Amino acid sequence: CASSPRRLAGVETGELFF.